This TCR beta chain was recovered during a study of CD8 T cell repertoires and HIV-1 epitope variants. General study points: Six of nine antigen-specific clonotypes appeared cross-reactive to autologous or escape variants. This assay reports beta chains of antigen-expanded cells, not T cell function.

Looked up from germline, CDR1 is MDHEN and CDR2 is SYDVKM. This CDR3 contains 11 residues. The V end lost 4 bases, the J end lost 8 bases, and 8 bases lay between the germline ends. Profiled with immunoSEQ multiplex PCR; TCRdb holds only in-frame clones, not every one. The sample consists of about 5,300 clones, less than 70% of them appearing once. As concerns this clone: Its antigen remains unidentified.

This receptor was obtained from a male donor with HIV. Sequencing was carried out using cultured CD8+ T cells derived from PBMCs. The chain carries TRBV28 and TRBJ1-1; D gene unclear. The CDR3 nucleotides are TGTGCCAGCAGTTCCGGGGAGGAAGCTTTCTTT. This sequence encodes CASSSGEEAFF.